These 26 T cell receptor beta chains originate from one sample sequenced in a study of blood T cell repertoires in COVID-19. Method: immunoSEQ multiplex PCR; TCRdb's copy keeps in-frame clones and lacks some. The sample consists of 120,000 or so clones, approximately 80% of them appearing once. The material sequenced was peripheral blood. These receptors were collected from a man aged 60 to 75 with acute or convalescent COVID-19.

V gene TRBV2 combines with J gene TRBJ2-3; D is uncertain. The CDR3 runs 11 residues. The germline CDR1 and CDR2 sequences are SNHLY and FYNNEI. V shed 6 bases and J shed 2 bases, with 3 bases lying between them. The DNA of the CDR3 is TGTGCCAGCAGCTACACAGATACGCAGTATTTT. It codes for CASSYTDTQYF.

The chain combines TRBV3-1 (or the pseudogene TRBV3-2) with TRBJ1-3; 8 bases agree with TRBD1. The junction had 8 bases not matched to a gene; V was cut back by 4 bases and J by 0 bases. CDR3 length: 17 amino acids. From germline, CDR1 is LGHDT and CDR2 YNNKEL (reference sequence). The CDR3 loop is CASSPYRGWNSGNTIYF. For the CDR3, the DNA is TGTGCCAGCAGCCCCTACAGGGGGTGGAACTCTGGAAACACCATATATTTT.

The chain has TRBV28 and TRBJ2-1, with 7 nucleotides matching TRBD2. The CDR3 loop spans 14 amino acids. Trimming took 3 bases from V and 8 from J; bases not matched to a gene: 7. CDR1 and CDR2 from the germline V gene are MDHEN and SYDVKM. The CDR3 region is CASSFGGRRDEQFF. Written as DNA, the CDR3 is TGTGCCAGCAGTTTCGGGGGGAGGAGAGATGAGCAGTTCTTC.

The V call is TRBV10-3, the J call TRBJ1-2, with 8 positions matching TRBD1. Looked up from germline, CDR1 is ENHRY and CDR2 is SYGVKD. The CDR3 is made up of 13 amino acids. After removal of 2 bases from V and 8 bases from J, the junction contained 4 bases not matched to a gene. The CDR3 nucleotides are TGTGCCATCAGTGAGGGACAGGGCAGGGGCTACACCTTC. It translates to CAISEGQGRGYTF.

The rearrangement joins TRBV30 to TRBJ1-1; TRBD1 might be the D (6 bases). The length of the CDR3 is 13 residues. The ends were cut back, 5 bases at V and 9 bases at J, with 19 bases in the middle. Germline CDR1 is GTSNPN and CDR2 is SVGIG (reference sequence). CDR3 protein: CAWAATQGRKAFF. In nucleotides, the CDR3 is TGTGCCTGGGCAGCCACACAGGGTAGGAAAGCTTTCTTT. Filled out from reference TRBV30 and TRBJ1-1, the complete variable domain reads SQTIHQWPATLVQPVGSPLSLECTVEGTSNPNLYWYRQAAGRGLQLLFYSVGIGQISSEVPQNLSASRPQDRQFILSSKKLLLSDSGFYLCAWAATQGRKAFFGQGTRLTVV.

The chain combines TRBV28 with TRBJ1-4; D perhaps matches TRBD1 (5 bases). V lost 1 base, J lost 0 bases, and 12 bases lay in between. Germline CDR1 MDHEN, CDR2 SYDVKM. CDR3 length equals 17 residues. The CDR3 region has the DNA TGTGCCAGCAGTTTATCCTTCGGGGGAGCAACTAATGAAAAACTGTTTTTT. Translation gives CASSLSFGGATNEKLFF.

The chain carries TRBV9 and TRBJ1-1; possibly TRBD1 for D (5 bases). Germline CDR1 and CDR2: SGDLS and YYNGEE. With 3 bases removed from V and 5 bases from J, the gap between germline ends came to 14 bases. This CDR3 has 14 amino acids. The CDR3 region is CASSGTGLRTEAFF. In DNA, the CDR3 is TGTGCCAGCAGCGGAACGGGACTAAGGACTGAAGCTTTCTTT. The variable domain in full, with the rest retrieved from reference TRBV9 and TRBJ1-1, is DSGVTQTPKHLITATGQRVTLRCSPRSGDLSVYWYQQSLDQGLQFLIQYYNGEERAKGNILERFSAQQFPDLHSELNLSSLELGDSALYFCASSGTGLRTEAFFGQGTRLTVV.

V is TRBV20-1 and J is TRBJ2-7; 8 bases are a match to TRBD2. This CDR3 spans 11 amino acids. V lost 7 bases, J lost 6 bases, and 5 bases stayed unmatched. From germline, CDR1 is DFQATT and CDR2 SNEGSKA (reference sequence). The CDR3 region has the DNA TGCAGTGGCGGGAGGAATGGCGAGCAGTACTTC. This codes for CSGGRNGEQYF.

The genes are TRBV30 and TRBJ1-4; D uncertain. CDR3 length: 13 residues. V was clipped by 2 bases and J by 4 bases, with 8 bases between them. Germline values: CDR1 GTSNPN, CDR2 SVGIG (reference sequence). The CDR3 here is CAWSRAGNEKLFF. For the CDR3, the DNA is TGTGCCTGGAGTCGGGCGGGTAATGAAAAACTGTTTTTT.

This rearrangement joins TRBV30 to TRBJ2-5, with 8 nucleotides matching TRBD1. CDR1 and CDR2 from the germline V gene are GTSNPN and SVGIG (reference sequence). The CDR3 has 13 residues. With 3 bases clipped from V and 1 base from J, the junction kept 1 base outside the gene matches. The CDR3 bases are TGTGCCTGGAGGGGACAGGCCCAAGAGACCCAGTACTTC. Translation gives CAWRGQAQETQYF.

Only a few counts were recorded for this clone. V is TRBV6-1 and J is TRBJ1-2; D is perhaps TRBD1 (5 bases). Per germline, CDR1 MNHNS and CDR2 SASEGT. V was trimmed by 2 bases and J by 3 bases, leaving 10 bases between them. The CDR3 runs to 14 residues. CDR3 sequence reads: CASSESGAYYGYTF. CDR3 coding DNA: TGTGCCAGCAGTGAAAGTGGGGCCTACTATGGCTACACCTTC.

The chain employs TRBV29-1 and TRBJ2-2; TRBD1 aligns across 10 bases. Germline V gene sequence: CDR1 SQVTM, CDR2 ANQGSEA. The CDR3 is made up of 15 amino acids. V lost 1 base, J lost 6 bases, and 5 bases stayed unmatched. The CDR3 sequence is CSVEVWDRGSGELFF. The CDR3 region has the DNA TGCAGCGTTGAAGTGTGGGACAGGGGATCCGGGGAGCTGTTTTTT.

The chain carries TRBV5-5 and TRBJ2-3; D gene uncertain. The CDR3 sequence is 14 residues long. The germline CDR1 and CDR2 sequences are SGHKS and YYEKEE (reference sequence). The V end was cut by 6 bases, the J end by 3 bases, with 14 bases between. The CDR3 is CASTLARQTDTQYF. DNA of the CDR3: TGTGCCAGCACCTTAGCTCGTCAAACAGATACGCAGTATTTT.

The chain employs TRBV3-1 (or the pseudogene TRBV3-2) and TRBJ2-1; 10 bases are shared with TRBD2. The germline CDR1 and CDR2 sequences are LGHDT and YNNKEL (reference sequence). The CDR3 is 20 residues long. The V segment lost 0 bases and the J segment 3 bases; nucleotides outside the gene matches: 14. DNA of the CDR3: TGTGCCAGCAGCCAAGATGGGGGTCGGATAGCGGGAGGCTTCTACAATGAGCAGTTCTTC. Translation: CASSQDGGRIAGGFYNEQFF.

The rearrangement links TRBV7-9 to TRBJ1-4; no firm D call. The CDR3 spans 11 residues. Trimming stripped 5 bases from V and 8 bases from J, with 6 bases between. Germline V gives CDR1 SEHNR, CDR2 FQNEAQ (reference sequence). The CDR3 nucleotides read TGTGCCAGCAGCCCGCGCGAAAAACTGTTTTTT. Translation gives CASSPREKLFF.

Only a few counts were recorded for this clone. The chain links TRBV18 to TRBJ2-7; D possibly corresponds to TRBD2 (5 bases). Germline CDR1 is KGHSH and CDR2 is LQKENI. CDR3 length: 16 amino acids. Deletions cut 3 bases from V and 4 bases from J, with 19 bases between. The CDR3 reads CASSPPAGLPDYEQYF. CDR3 nucleotide sequence: TGTGCCAGCTCACCCCCGGCGGGTCTCCCGGATTACGAGCAGTACTTC.

This chain connects TRBV3-1 (or the pseudogene TRBV3-2) to TRBJ2-5; 8 nucleotides match TRBD2. V lost 5 bases, J lost 4 bases, and 15 bases stayed unmatched. The CDR3 runs 17 residues. Germline loops: CDR1 LGHDT, CDR2 YNNKEL (reference sequence). The CDR3 reads CASSLLGLAGGGETQYF. For the CDR3, the DNA is TGTGCCAGCAGCTTACTAGGACTAGCCGGAGGGGGAGAGACCCAGTACTTC.

The chain carries TRBV21-1 and TRBJ1-2. TRBV21-1 corresponds to a pseudogene. This CDR3 contains 15 residues. The CDR3, as DNA: TGTGCCAGCAGCAAAGGTGCGTACCCTAACTATGGCTACACCTTC. This codes for CASSKGAYPNYGYTF.

The V and J genes are TRBV3-1 (or the pseudogene TRBV3-2) and TRBJ2-3; 8 bases fit TRBD2. The germline CDR1 and CDR2 sequences are LGHDT and YNNKEL (reference sequence). Germline trimming cut 3 bases from V and 5 bases from J; bases unmatched to any gene: 4. The CDR3 totals 14 residues. This CDR3 is CASSHSAGGDTQYF. The CDR3 bases are TGTGCCAGCAGCCACAGCGCGGGAGGAGATACGCAGTATTTT.

The chain has TRBV28 and TRBJ2-2; 10 nucleotides line up with TRBD2. Trimming cost V 8 bases and J 0 bases; bases outside gene matches: 6. CDR1 MDHEN and CDR2 SYDVKM come from the germline V gene. This CDR3 is 16 amino acids long. CDR3: CASGRLAGANTGELFF. CDR3 sequence (DNA): TGTGCCAGCGGGCGGCTAGCGGGAGCGAACACCGGGGAGCTGTTTTTT.

This clone was seen a few times. The chain couples TRBV19 to TRBJ2-7; 7 nucleotides agree with TRBD1. This CDR3 is 13 amino acids long. Germline loops: CDR1 LNHDA, CDR2 SQIVND (reference sequence). J lost 4 bases, V lost 4 bases, and 4 bases had no gene match. CDR3 coding DNA: TGTGCCAGTAGTACACCGGGACAGTACGAGCAGTACTTC. It translates to CASSTPGQYEQYF.

A few counts support this clone. This chain connects TRBV10-2 to TRBJ2-3, with 10 nucleotides matching TRBD2. The V gene end was trimmed by 6 bases and the J gene end by 6 bases; junction bases not matched to a gene: 12. Germline V gene data show CDR1 as WSHSY and CDR2 as SAAADI. The CDR3 consists of 16 residues. The CDR3 protein is CASRKSSSGSGDTQYF. In DNA, the CDR3 is TGCGCCAGCAGGAAGAGCTCTAGCGGGAGTGGGGATACGCAGTATTTT.

V usage is TRBV6-5 and J usage is TRBJ2-1; 7 nucleotides line up with TRBD1. V shed 2 bases and J 1 base; nucleotides not matched to a gene: 2. The germline CDR1 and CDR2 sequences are MNHEY and SVGAGI. This CDR3 is 15 amino acids long. CDR3 DNA sequence: TGTGCCAGCAGTTACGAGACAGGGTCCTACAATGAGCAGTTCTTC. Translated, it gives CASSYETGSYNEQFF.

The rearrangement links TRBV28 to TRBJ1-3; no clear D gene. Trimming removed 4 bases at V and 4 bases at J, with 11 bases between. This CDR3 spans 14 amino acids. Germline V gene sequence: CDR1 MDHEN, CDR2 SYDVKM. The CDR3 sequence: CASSYSAAGNTIYF. The DNA of the CDR3 is TGTGCCAGCAGTTACTCCGCGGCGGGAAACACCATATATTTT.

This clone was seen only once. V is TRBV27 and J is TRBJ1-1, with D unresolved. The germline CDR1 and CDR2 sequences are MNHEY and SMNVEV (reference sequence). This CDR3 has 14 residues. V was pared by 2 bases and J by 5 bases, with 12 bases between. The CDR3 protein is CASSLGLGRTEAFF. CDR3 bases: TGTGCCAGCAGTTTAGGTCTTGGGCGTACTGAAGCTTTCTTT.

J is TRBJ2-3 and V is TRBV3-1 (or the pseudogene TRBV3-2); 8 bases align to TRBD2. The germline V gene has CDR1 LGHDT and CDR2 YNNKEL (reference sequence). V lost 8 bases to trimming and J lost 2 bases; unmatched junction nucleotides: 6. CDR3 length: 14 residues. The CDR3 coding sequence is TGTGCCAGCGGTCAGCGGGGGTACACAGATACGCAGTATTTT. Protein sequence: CASGQRGYTDTQYF.